Detailed here is one TCR beta chain. In the original analysis: The assay estimated nucleated cells by amplifying reference gene primers. Sequenced by immunoSEQ multiplex PCR; TCRdb stores in-frame clones only, minus some. The V and J calls and clone size come from that table; D and trimming were worked out from the DNA. This sample has approximately 200,000 clones, with about 83% found just once. The data stem from a study of blood T cell repertoires in COVID-19. Study-wide background: Acute and convalescent COVID-19 samples came from the United States, Italy and Spain. Nucleic acid was either cDNA or gDNA, and it came from T cells, B-cell-depleted T cells, or PBMCs.

The germline V gene encodes CDR1 SGHRS and CDR2 YFSETQ. This CDR3 comprises 15 residues. J was trimmed by 8 bases and V by 1 base; bases with no gene match: 8. Categorization into cohorts depended on clinical history that participants reported. Material for sequencing was PBMCs or T cells enriched from blood (not recorded which). The chain couples TRBV5-1 to TRBJ2-1; 8 nucleotides match TRBD1. The source of this sequence is a woman aged 25 to 39 who had recovered from COVID-19. CDR3 nucleotide sequence: TGCGCCAGCAGCTTGACAGGGGGGCGAATGGATGAGCAGTTCTTC. As protein: CASSLTGGRMDEQFF.